Listed below are T cell receptor beta chains from one sample, sequenced in a study of T cell responses to AZD1222 COVID-19 vaccine. Libraries were prepared by immunoSEQ multiplex PCR; TCRdb keeps only in-frame clonotypes and omits some of them. The sample lists fewer than 95,000 clones, 80% to 90% occurring once. The sample here was peripheral blood, taken on day 0 of AZD1222 vaccination. The receptors derive from an adult in good health. CDR3s include the opening cysteine and the closing phenylalanine or tryptophan. A D gene is named only where the DNA matches it firmly. Rows give clone size only sometimes, using once, few, many, or a class for an expanded clone.

v_gene	d_gene	abundance	j_gene	CDR3aa	CDR3nt
TRBV5-1	NA	NA	TRBJ1-2	CASSLAFAGVDGYTF	TGCGCCAGCAGCTTAGCTTTCGCAGGGGTGGATGGCTACACCTTC
TRBV6-6	NA	NA	TRBJ1-5	CASSYPGAQGNQPQHF	TGTGCCAGCAGTTACCCTGGTGCACAGGGCAATCAGCCCCAGCATTTT
TRBV19	TRBD1	NA	TRBJ2-7	CASKETGGYEQYF	TGTGCCAGCAAGGAGACAGGGGGCTACGAGCAGTACTTC
TRBV7-9	TRBD1	NA	TRBJ2-1	CASSLLRAGGNYEQFF	TGTGCCAGCAGTTTGCTTCGGGCAGGGGGCAATTATGAGCAGTTCTTC
TRBV2	NA	NA	TRBJ2-1	CASSPRGTGNEQFF	TGTGCCAGCAGTCCCCGAGGGACGGGGAATGAGCAGTTCTTC
TRBV9	NA	NA	TRBJ2-5	CASSRGVETQYF	TGTGCCAGTAGCAGGGGGGTAGAGACCCAGTACTTC
TRBV5-1	TRBD2	NA	TRBJ2-2	CASSLAGGPNTGELFF	TGCGCCAGCAGCTTAGCGGGAGGACCGAACACCGGGGAGCTGTTTTTT
TRBV7-9	NA	NA	TRBJ1-1	CASGPGVPYTEAFF	TGTGCCAGCGGCCCGGGGGTGCCGTACACTGAAGCTTTCTTT
TRBV13	TRBD1	few	TRBJ1-2	CASRDRANYGYTF	TGTGCCAGCAGGGACAGGGCTAACTATGGCTACACCTTC
TRBV24-1	NA	once	TRBJ2-7	CATSDPGGSYEQYF	TGTGCCACCAGTGATCCCGGGGGCTCCTACGAGCAGTACTTC
TRBV11-2	NA	once	TRBJ2-7	CASSFYLPEEQYF	TGTGCCAGCAGCTTTTACCTTCCTGAGGAGCAGTACTTC
TRBV11-1	TRBD1	NA	TRBJ2-3	CASSLARGPSTDTQYF	TGTGCCAGCAGCTTAGCCAGGGGGCCCTCCACAGATACGCAGTATTTT
TRBV4-2	NA	NA	TRBJ2-7	CASSQEGMAYEQYF	TGTGCCAGCAGCCAAGAAGGAATGGCCTACGAGCAGTACTTC
TRBV6-5	NA	NA	TRBJ1-2	CASVGNYGYTF	TGTGCCAGCGTAGGAAACTATGGCTACACCTTC
TRBV6-2/TRBV6-3	TRBD2	NA	TRBJ2-1	CASSSLTSLSSYNEQFF	TGTGCCAGCAGTTCCCTGACTAGCTTAAGCTCCTACAATGAGCAGTTCTTC
TRBV4-1	NA	NA	TRBJ2-7	CASSPGGPGPLYEQYF	TGCGCCAGCAGCCCCGGGGGTCCCGGCCCTTTATACGAGCAGTACTTC
TRBV13	NA	NA	TRBJ1-2	CASSLAGQFYGYTF	TGTGCCAGCAGCTTAGCTGGACAGTTCTATGGCTACACCTTC
TRBV6-4	TRBD2	NA	TRBJ2-1	CASSVTSGANYNEQFF	TGTGCCAGCAGTGTAACTAGCGGGGCTAACTACAATGAGCAGTTCTTC
TRBV7-3	TRBD1	NA	TRBJ1-2	CASSPGQGVGDGYTF	TGTGCCAGCAGCCCGGGACAGGGAGTTGGTGATGGCTACACCTTC
TRBV9	NA	NA	TRBJ2-5	CASSVDFGREETQYF	TGTGCCAGCAGCGTAGATTTCGGGAGAGAAGAGACCCAGTACTTC
TRBV7-9	TRBD1	NA	TRBJ1-1	CASSLGDRSLSNTEAFF	TGTGCCAGCAGCTTAGGGGACAGGTCCCTTTCGAACACTGAAGCTTTCTTT
TRBV2	NA	NA	TRBJ2-1	CASRVVSEQFF	TGTGCCAGCAGGGTTGTTAGTGAGCAGTTCTTC
TRBV5-1	NA	NA	TRBJ2-2	CASWIGGRGTGELFF	TGCGCCAGCTGGATAGGGGGTCGCGGCACCGGGGAGCTGTTTTTT
TRBV7-3	NA	NA	TRBJ2-3	CASSLTGSGTDTQYF	TGTGCCAGCAGCTTAACAGGGTCGGGCACAGATACGCAGTATTTT
TRBV2	NA	NA	TRBJ2-7	CASVRDRNYEQYF	TGTGCCAGCGTACGGGACCGCAACTACGAGCAGTACTTC
TRBV19	TRBD1	NA	TRBJ1-5	CASSTQDRGNQPQHF	TGTGCCAGTAGTACCCAGGACAGGGGGAATCAGCCCCAGCATTTT
TRBV5-1	TRBD1	NA	TRBJ1-3	CASSRDSLLSGNTIYF	TGCGCCAGCAGTAGGGACAGCCTACTCTCTGGAAACACCATATATTTT
TRBV19	TRBD2	NA	TRBJ2-5	CASTLRGRAGETQYF	TGTGCCAGTACCCTCCGCGGGAGGGCAGGGGAGACCCAGTACTTC
TRBV30	NA	few	TRBJ1-6	CAWSAVHSPLHF	TGTGCCTGGAGCGCGGTGCATTCACCCCTCCACTTT
TRBV28	NA	NA	TRBJ2-7	CASSSPTGRGPEQYF	TGTGCCAGCAGTTCACCAACAGGGAGGGGCCCCGAGCAGTACTTC
TRBV6-5	NA	NA	TRBJ1-1	CASRSQHTEAFF	TGTGCCAGCAGGTCACAGCACACTGAAGCTTTCTTT
TRBV7-2	TRBD2	once	TRBJ2-1	CASSLELLAGEYNEQFF	TGTGCCAGCAGCTTAGAGCTTCTAGCGGGAGAGTACAATGAGCAGTTCTTC
TRBV5-6	TRBD1	NA	TRBJ2-2	CASSVGTEELELFF	TGTGCCAGCAGCGTCGGGACAGAAGAATTAGAGCTGTTTTTT
TRBV19	NA	once	TRBJ1-2	CASSIGQGLAYGYTF	TGTGCCAGTAGTATAGGCCAGGGGTTGGCCTATGGCTACACCTTC
TRBV28	NA	NA	TRBJ2-7	CASSLQGREQYF	TGTGCCAGCAGTTTACAGGGAAGGGAGCAGTACTTC
TRBV9	NA	NA	TRBJ2-3	CASSLTGADTDTQYF	TGTGCCAGCAGCCTAACGGGGGCCGACACAGATACGCAGTATTTT
TRBV29-1	NA	few	TRBJ2-6	CSAVSGANVLTF	TGCAGCGCTGTCTCTGGGGCCAACGTCCTGACTTTC
TRBV12-5	NA	NA	TRBJ1-2	CASGLGANYGYTF	TGTGCTAGTGGTTTGGGGGCCAACTATGGCTACACCTTC
TRBV28	NA	NA	TRBJ2-4	CASSPPGNIQYF	TGTGCCAGCAGTCCCCCAGGAAACATTCAGTACTTC
TRBV28	TRBD1	NA	TRBJ2-7	CASSTGTGPYEQYF	TGTGCCAGCAGTACCGGGACAGGGCCCTACGAGCAGTACTTC
TRBV6-4	NA	NA	TRBJ1-5	CASSADSNQPQHF	TGTGCCAGCAGTGCCGACAGCAATCAGCCCCAGCATTTT
TRBV6-5	NA	NA	TRBJ1-2	CASRRGGGDYGYTF	TGTGCCAGCCGCCGCGGAGGGGGGGACTATGGCTACACCTTC
TRBV4-1	NA	NA	TRBJ1-2	CASSPTTLKSYGYTF	TGCGCCAGCAGCCCCACGACATTAAAGTCCTATGGCTACACCTTC
TRBV6-5	NA	NA	TRBJ1-1	CASRPIQGGAFF	TGTGCCAGCAGACCAATCCAGGGCGGAGCTTTCTTT
TRBV20-1	NA	NA	TRBJ2-1	CSAGTYNEQFF	TGCAGTGCTGGAACCTACAATGAGCAGTTCTTC
TRBV30	NA	NA	TRBJ2-5	CAWSPPVGFSETQYF	TGTGCCTGGAGCCCTCCGGTTGGTTTTAGCGAGACCCAGTACTTC
TRBV7-2	NA	NA	TRBJ1-1	CASSLGTTGAEAFF	TGTGCCAGCAGCTTAGGAACAACGGGCGCTGAAGCTTTCTTT
TRBV11-2	NA	NA	TRBJ2-1	CASSSLSGSSYNEQFF	TGTGCCAGCAGCTCCCTGAGCGGCAGCTCCTACAATGAGCAGTTCTTC
TRBV28	NA	NA	TRBJ2-2	CASFEGAQRGTGELFF	TGTGCCAGCTTTGAAGGGGCGCAGAGGGGCACCGGGGAGCTGTTTTTT
TRBV28	NA	NA	TRBJ1-2	CASSLRGDDYGYTF	TGTGCCAGCAGTCTACGGGGGGATGACTATGGCTACACCTTC
TRBV6-5	NA	few	TRBJ1-2	CASISNYGYTF	TGTGCCAGCATTTCAAACTATGGCTACACCTTC
TRBV27	TRBD2	NA	TRBJ2-1	CASSSIAGSYNEQFF	TGTGCCAGCAGTTCCATAGCGGGGTCCTACAATGAGCAGTTCTTC
TRBV27	NA	NA	TRBJ2-1	CASRLPGATYNEQFF	TGTGCCAGCAGATTACCCGGGGCCACTTACAATGAGCAGTTCTTC
TRBV24-1	TRBD1	NA	TRBJ1-2	CATSQQGDGGYTF	TGTGCCACCAGTCAACAGGGGGATGGGGGCTACACCTTC